The source of this T cell receptor beta chain is a study of human T cells and chemical hapten exposure. Overall study results and limits: The study found that DPC sensitization did not change TCRs above 1 in 1000 frequency. Each of the donors had alopecia, so their immune responses may not resemble those of healthy people.

Individual cDNA molecules had unique molecular identifiers attached to them by the library. TCRdb fed the RACE reads into MiXCR, producing one record per CDR3 protein. This table holds approximately 68,000 distinct CDR3 sequences, 8.5% found once. The sample's time point: patch test 2, 6 weeks after DPC sensitization. Specified treatment: therapeutic diphenylcyclopropenone sensitization with weekly scalp DPC. On this clonotype: The antigen is unknown.

The germline V and J ends were trimmed by 0 bases and 6 bases, with 8 bases remaining between them. CDR1 and CDR2 from the germline V gene are SGDLS and YYNGEE. The CDR3 is made up of 13 amino acids. This chain joins TRBV9 and TRBJ2-3; D unresolved. The TCR comes from a woman aged 50 to 60 with alopecia areata. Some clones in this sample may be carry-over from other donors' samples. Sequencing was performed on whole blood, taken in connection with sensitization to the hapten diphenylcyclopropenone (DPC). The CDR3 protein is CASSVAPTDTQYF. The CDR3 DNA reads TGTGCCAGCAGCGTAGCCCCGACGGATACGCAGTATTTT.